The clone carrying this T cell receptor beta chain was observed at least ten times. The sample is drawn from a study of molecular identifiers for immune sequencing clone quantification. One entry per CDR3 protein results from TCRdb running MiXCR on the PCR reads. This table holds under 600,000 distinct CDR3 sequences, 20% to 25% found once. With V trimmed by 2 bases and J by 2 bases, 2 bases remained unmatched. This CDR3 is 15 amino acids long. The germline V gene encodes CDR1 SGDLS and CDR2 YYNGEE. Sequenced: naive CD8+ T cells from blood, with Jurkat cell RNA spiked in. Subset noted: FACS-sorted CD8+CD4-CCR7+CD45RA+ naive T cells. This chain uses TRBV9 with TRBJ2-3; 10 bases are shared with TRBD2. This clonotype was sampled from a human donor in good health. Some libraries in this study had Jurkat cell RNA spiked in. The CDR3 bases are TGTGCCAGCAGCGTTGGACTAGCGGACACAGATACGCAGTATTTT. Translation: CASSVGLADTDTQYF.